A single sample is the source of the 30 T cell receptor beta chains below, sequenced in a study of identical twins. TCRdb independently ran MiXCR on the 5' RACE reads; one entry per CDR3 protein. The data show approximately 300,000 distinct CDR3 sequences, over 8.5% seen once. These same data were also listed under a study on yellow fever vaccine responses in identical twins.

The sample comprised CD8+ T cells sorted from blood. Source of these receptors: a woman in her late teens or twenties in good health.

This clonotype was seen a handful of times. This CDR3 is CASRAADFTNEQFF. In DNA, the CDR3 is TGTGCCAGCAGGGCGGCGGATTTTACTAATGAGCAGTTCTTC. The J gene is TRBJ2-1, the V gene TRBV2; no definite D call. Germline values: CDR1 SNHLY, CDR2 FYNNEI. V was trimmed by 6 bases and J by 7 bases, leaving 16 bases between them. The CDR3 length is 14 residues.

This clonotype was counted at least ten times. The chain uses TRBV7-2 and TRBJ2-3; 8 nucleotides agree with TRBD2. With V trimmed by 5 bases and J by 11 bases, 6 bases remained unmatched. Germline assignment: CDR1 SGHTA and CDR2 FQGNSA. The CDR3 length is 12 residues. CDR3 in amino acids: CASSLGLAKQYF. CDR3 DNA: TGTGCCAGCAGCCTCGGACTAGCAAAGCAGTATTTT.

The gene calls are TRBV7-9 and TRBJ2-6; 7 bases agree with TRBD1. Germline assignment: CDR1 SEHNR and CDR2 FQNEAQ (reference sequence). The CDR3 has 16 amino acids. Unmatched junction bases numbered 7, after V lost 6 bases and J lost 2 bases. The CDR3 region is CASRGQRTAGANVLTF. The CDR3 region has the DNA TGTGCCAGCAGGGGACAGCGCACGGCTGGGGCCAACGTCCTGACTTTC.

The gene calls are TRBV21-1 and TRBJ1-2; the DNA was not compared with TRBD1, the D call given in the table. TRBV21-1 is recorded as a pseudogene. This CDR3 region has 14 residues. DNA for the CDR3: TGTGCCAGCAGCAGAAATGTGGATGGACAGGCGGACACCTTC. Amino acid sequence: CASSRNVDGQADTF.

A few counts support this clonotype. V and J are TRBV29-1 and TRBJ1-1; D unresolved. Trimming stripped 3 bases from V and 6 bases from J, with 8 bases between. The germline gives CDR1 SQVTM, CDR2 ANQGSEA. This CDR3 is built from 11 residues. The CDR3 sequence is CSVEAESEAFF. The CDR3 nucleotides are TGCAGCGTTGAGGCAGAATCTGAAGCTTTCTTT.

The chain uses TRBV5-6 and TRBJ1-1, with unresolved D. The CDR3 runs to 12 residues. The V end lost 2 bases, the J end lost 5 bases, and 7 bases lay between the germline ends. Germline V gives CDR1 SGHDT, CDR2 YYEEEE. CDR3: CASSFFATEAFF. CDR3 DNA sequence: TGTGCCAGCAGCTTCTTCGCGACTGAAGCTTTCTTT.

This clonotype was seen many times. This rearrangement joins TRBV10-3 to TRBJ2-1, with 7 nucleotides matching TRBD1. The V segment lost 10 bases and the J segment 0 bases; nucleotides outside the gene matches: 6. Germline V gene data show CDR1 as ENHRY and CDR2 as SYGVKD. The CDR3 loop spans 14 amino acids. The CDR3 reads CATITGDSYNEQFF. In DNA form, the CDR3 reads TGTGCCACCATTACAGGGGACTCCTACAATGAGCAGTTCTTC.

This clonotype was picked up many times. The V gene is TRBV5-5, the J gene TRBJ2-1, with 7 bases lining up with TRBD2. From germline, CDR1 is SGHKS and CDR2 YYEKEE (reference sequence). Losses at the gene ends were 2 bases for V and 9 bases for J; bases not matched to a gene: 17. The CDR3 consists of 17 residues. This chain's CDR3 is CASSFAGLRAGTSEQFF. DNA for the CDR3: TGTGCCAGCAGCTTTGCGGGACTAAGGGCAGGTACTAGTGAGCAGTTCTTC.

The V gene is TRBV11-2, the J gene TRBJ2-1, with 11 bases matching TRBD2. The CDR3 has 19 amino acids. CDR1 is SGHAT, CDR2 FQNNGV, per germline. V gave up 1 base and J gave up 4 bases; unmatched junction bases: 12. The CDR3 is CASSLGRGGTSGTYNEQFF. CDR3 nucleotide sequence: TGTGCCAGCAGCTTAGGGAGGGGGGGGACTAGCGGAACTTACAATGAGCAGTTCTTC.

This clonotype was recorded at least ten times. The chain employs TRBV6-5 and TRBJ1-1, with 7 nucleotides matching TRBD1. The trim removed 7 bases at V and 3 bases at J, leaving 2 bases unmatched. The CDR3 has 12 amino acids. Germline-derived CDR1 and CDR2 are MNHEY and SVGAGI. CDR3 amino acids: CASNQGDTEAFF. The DNA of the CDR3 is TGTGCCAGCAATCAGGGGGACACTGAAGCTTTCTTT.

This clonotype was seen at least ten times. A read error may account for a junction end that differs from germline. The chain is built from TRBV12-3 or TRBV12-4 and TRBJ2-3, with D uncertain. The CDR3 has 13 amino acids. CDR3 region: CASSLGAADTQYF. As DNA, the CDR3 is TGTGCCAGCAGCTTAGGTGCGGCAGATACGCAGTATTTT.

This clonotype occurred many times. The chain employs TRBV28 and TRBJ1-5, with D perhaps matching TRBD1 (5 bases). The V end was cut by 4 bases, the J end by 4 bases, with 8 bases between. Germline values: CDR1 MDHEN, CDR2 SYDVKM. The CDR3 is 13 residues long. DNA of the CDR3: TGTGCCAGCAGTTGGGGCCTAAATCAGCCCCAGCATTTT. Protein product: CASSWGLNQPQHF. Based on the CDR3 plus reference TRBV28 and TRBJ1-5, the full variable domain is DVKVTQSSRYLVKRTGEKVFLECVQDMDHENMFWYRQDPGLGLRLIYFSYDVKMKEKGDIPEGYSVSREKKERFSLILESASTNQTSMYLCASSWGLNQPQHFGDGTRLSIL.

This clonotype was counted between two and nine times. This chain joins TRBV25-1 and TRBJ2-1; D remains unclear. The length of the CDR3 is 13 residues. The germline CDR1 and CDR2 sequences are MGHDK and SYGVNS. The ends were cut back, 3 bases at V and 9 bases at J, with 12 bases in the middle. The CDR3 loop reads CASSDNYQSEQFF. DNA of the CDR3: TGTGCCAGCAGTGACAATTACCAAAGTGAGCAGTTCTTC.

This clonotype showed up many times. The V and J genes are TRBV29-1 and TRBJ2-3; unclear D gene. Trimming pared 5 bases from V and 2 bases from J, leaving 8 bases between. The length of the CDR3 is 12 residues. Germline V gives CDR1 SQVTM, CDR2 ANQGSEA. The CDR3 bases are TGCAGCGTTCTTATGGCCACAGATACGCAGTATTTT. As protein: CSVLMATDTQYF.

This clonotype showed up many times. The chain combines TRBV20-1 with TRBJ2-1, with 10 positions matching TRBD1. The germline CDR1 and CDR2 sequences are DFQATT and SNEGSKA (reference sequence). The CDR3 is made up of 16 amino acids. The trim removed 7 bases at V and 5 bases at J, leaving 14 bases unmatched. CDR3 loop: CSGGGNRDRGNNEQFF. The DNA for the CDR3 is TGCAGTGGTGGGGGGAACCGGGACAGGGGAAACAATGAGCAGTTCTTC.

This clonotype turned up a few times. This rearrangement joins TRBV10-3 to TRBJ2-7, with TRBD1 matching 7 bases. This CDR3 region has 13 residues. The V gene's germline CDR1 is ENHRY and CDR2 SYGVKD. With V trimmed by 10 bases and J by 2 bases, 8 bases remained unmatched. This chain's CDR3 is CASGDSLTYEQYF. In DNA, the CDR3 is TGTGCCAGTGGGGACAGTTTAACCTACGAGCAGTACTTC.

This chain joins TRBV15 and TRBJ2-5; 9 bases fit TRBD2. The germline V gene encodes CDR1 LNHNV and CDR2 YYDKDF (reference sequence). The CDR3 covers 14 residues. V was pared by 6 bases and J by 7 bases, with 9 bases of the junction left unmatched. The CDR3: CATSQGREGVTQYF. The DNA of the CDR3 is TGTGCCACCAGTCAGGGGCGGGAGGGGGTGACCCAGTACTTC. The full variable domain, in which reference TRBV15 and TRBJ2-5 provide the parts outside the CDR3, is DAMVIQNPRYQVTQFGKPVTLSCSQTLNHNVMYWYQQKSSQAPKLLFHYYDKDFNNEADTPDNFQSRRPNTSFCFLDIRSPGLGDTAMYLCATSQGREGVTQYFGPGTRLLVL.

The J gene is TRBJ1-3, the V gene TRBV6-1; D not resolved. Looked up from germline, CDR1 is MNHNS and CDR2 is SASEGT. The CDR3 is 15 amino acids. V lost 4 bases, J lost 0 bases, and 10 bases lay in between. CDR3 in amino acids: CASSGHFSSGNTIYF. DNA of the CDR3: TGTGCCAGCAGTGGACACTTTAGCTCTGGAAACACCATATATTTT.

The chain links TRBV9 to TRBJ2-5; a possible D gene is TRBD1 (5 bases). This CDR3 is 14 amino acids long. Germline V gene data show CDR1 as SGDLS and CDR2 as YYNGEE. V was shortened by 3 bases and J by 0 bases, with 9 bases between the two germline ends. The CDR3 loop is CASSARQHQETQYF. The DNA for the CDR3 is TGTGCCAGCAGCGCCCGACAGCACCAAGAGACCCAGTACTTC.

At least ten counts were recorded for this clonotype. The rearrangement links TRBV12-3 or TRBV12-4 to TRBJ2-1; no clear D. The V gene lost 3 bases and the J gene lost 6 bases, with 6 bases spanning the gap. CDR3 length: 12 residues. The CDR3 bases are TGTGCCAGCAGTTTTAAGGCCAATGAGCAGTTCTTC. It encodes CASSFKANEQFF.

The table lists this clonotype with a few counts. The chain is built from TRBV6-5 and TRBJ1-2; a possible D gene is TRBD1 (5 bases). V lost 0 bases to trimming and J lost 6 bases, with 8 bases between them. Germline V gives CDR1 MNHEY, CDR2 SVGAGI. The length of the CDR3 is 13 residues. As DNA, the CDR3 is TGTGCCAGCAGTTACTCGTCAGGGAATGGCTACACCTTC. Translation: CASSYSSGNGYTF.

This clonotype was detected many times. In DNA, the CDR3 is TGTGCCAGCAGCCAAGATGTACCCGGGGAGCTGTTTTTT. Its translation is CASSQDVPGELFF. The chain carries TRBV14 and TRBJ2-2; D gene unclear. This CDR3 is 13 amino acids long. The V end lost 0 bases, the J end lost 6 bases, and 5 bases lay between the germline ends. Germline CDR1 reads SGHDN; CDR2 reads FVKESK.

This clonotype was observed a few times. The genes are TRBV12-3 or TRBV12-4 and TRBJ2-7; TRBD1 aligns across 9 bases. The CDR3 extends over 15 amino acids. With V trimmed by 6 bases and J by 1 base, 7 bases remained unmatched. CDR3 in DNA: TGTGCCAGCAGGGCTGACAGGGGGGAGTCCTACGAGCAGTACTTC. This translates into CASRADRGESYEQYF.

V usage is TRBV7-9 and J usage is TRBJ1-6; D might be TRBD1 (6 bases). Trimming stripped 5 bases from V and 9 bases from J, with 14 bases between. The CDR3 is made up of 14 amino acids. The V gene's germline CDR1 is SEHNR and CDR2 FQNEAQ (reference sequence). CDR3 residues: CASSLDSLSSPLHF. DNA for the CDR3: TGTGCCAGCAGCCTGGACAGTCTCTCTTCACCCCTCCACTTT.

In this sample, this clonotype turned up a few times. The chain carries TRBV3-1 and TRBJ2-1; D is possibly TRBD2 (6 bases). Trimming removed 1 base at V and 6 bases at J, with 25 bases between. The CDR3 runs 19 residues. Germline loops: CDR1 LGHDT, CDR2 YNNKEL (reference sequence). This CDR3 is CASSQGQTRDGPLLNEQFF. The CDR3 DNA reads as TGTGCCAGCAGCCAAGGTCAGACGCGGGACGGCCCCCTGCTCAATGAGCAGTTCTTC.

The sample holds a few counts of this clonotype. Here the CDR3 reads CASSESLSVYTDTQYF. In DNA form, the CDR3 reads TGTGCCAGCAGTGAAAGTTTGTCAGTTTACACAGATACGCAGTATTTT. The chain employs TRBV6-1 and TRBJ2-3; D is undetermined. This CDR3 spans 16 amino acids. V lost 2 bases, J lost 2 bases, and 14 bases lay in between. Germline V CDR1 and CDR2: MNHNS, SASEGT.

This clonotype has more than one count but fewer than ten. The gene calls are TRBV27 and TRBJ2-5, with 12 bases identical to TRBD2. CDR3 length: 17 residues. Germline CDR1 reads MNHEY; CDR2 reads SMNVEV (reference sequence). The junction had 14 bases not matched to a gene; V was cut back by 7 bases and J by 5 bases. CDR3 nucleotides: TGTGCCAGCACCAAGGGGGCTAGCGGGGGGGCCTTGGAGACCCAGTACTTC. Protein product: CASTKGASGGALETQYF.

This clonotype was counted many times. This chain links TRBV4-3 with TRBJ2-1; weak D call: TRBD2 (5 bases). From germline, CDR1 is LGHNA and CDR2 YSLEER. CDR3 length: 16 amino acids. The V end lost 0 bases, the J end lost 4 bases, and 13 bases lay between the germline ends. For the CDR3, the DNA is TGCGCCAGCAGCCAAGATCCCAGCGGCGGTTACAATGAGCAGTTCTTC. This sequence encodes CASSQDPSGGYNEQFF.

The chain couples TRBV20-1 to TRBJ2-2; D gene ambiguous. The V and J ends lost 0 bases and 0 bases respectively, with 8 bases between them. The CDR3 runs to 15 residues. Germline CDR1 is DFQATT and CDR2 is SNEGSKA (reference sequence). CDR3 nucleotides: TGCAGTGCTAGAGATCTCCGCTCGAACACCGGGGAGCTGTTTTTT. It encodes CSARDLRSNTGELFF.

Only a few counts were recorded for this clonotype. The chain joins TRBV27 to TRBJ2-3; D call uncertain. The V gene lost 2 bases and the J gene lost 2 bases, with 8 bases spanning the gap. This CDR3 has 14 amino acids. Germline V lookup: CDR1 MNHEY, CDR2 SMNVEV (reference sequence). The CDR3 DNA is TGTGCCAGCAGTTTACTAGTAAACACAGATACGCAGTATTTT. Protein: CASSLLVNTDTQYF.